This T cell receptor (beta chain) was retrieved from a study of blood T cell repertoires in COVID-19. Study at large: The study drew acute and convalescent COVID-19 samples from the United States, Italy and Spain. From T cells, B-cell-depleted T cells, or PBMCs came the material, which was cDNA or gDNA.

Original methodology: By means of reference gene primer amplification, nucleated cell counts were estimated. Sequencing used immunoSEQ multiplex PCR; TCRdb keeps in-frame clones, though not all of them. V and J calls and clone size are those listed in that table; D and trimming were worked out from the DNA. The sample carries 200,000 or so clones, around 85% recorded once. This CDR3 region has 13 residues. Between the trimmed V and J ends, which lost 5 bases and 2 bases, there was a span of 10 bases. The germline gives CDR1 LGHNA, CDR2 YSLEER. The receptor's source is a man between 60 and 75 years old with acute or convalescent COVID-19. J is TRBJ2-7 and V is TRBV4-3, with a weak D call TRBD1 (5 bases). Sequenced: peripheral blood. The CDR3 DNA follows: TGCGCCAGCAGCTCAGACAGTCCCTACGAGCAGTACTTC. This translates into CASSSDSPYEQYF.